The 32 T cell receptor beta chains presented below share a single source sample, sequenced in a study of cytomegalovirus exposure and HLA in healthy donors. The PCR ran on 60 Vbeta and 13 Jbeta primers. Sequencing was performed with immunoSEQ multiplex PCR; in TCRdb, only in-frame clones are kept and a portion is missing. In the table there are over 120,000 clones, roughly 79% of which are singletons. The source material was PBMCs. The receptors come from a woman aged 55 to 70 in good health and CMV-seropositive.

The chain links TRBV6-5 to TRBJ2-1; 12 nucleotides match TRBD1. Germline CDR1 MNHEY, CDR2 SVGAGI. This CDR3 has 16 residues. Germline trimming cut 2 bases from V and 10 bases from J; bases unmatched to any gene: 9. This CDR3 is CASSYTGQGARREQFF. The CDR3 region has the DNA TGTGCCAGCAGTTACACGGGACAGGGGGCGCGGCGGGAGCAGTTCTTC.

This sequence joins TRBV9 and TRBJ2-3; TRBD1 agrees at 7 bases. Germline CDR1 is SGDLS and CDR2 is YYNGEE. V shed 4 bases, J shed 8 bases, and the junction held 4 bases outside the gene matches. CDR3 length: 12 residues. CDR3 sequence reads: CASSSRQGTQYF. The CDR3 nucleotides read TGTGCCAGCAGCAGTAGACAGGGTACGCAGTATTTT. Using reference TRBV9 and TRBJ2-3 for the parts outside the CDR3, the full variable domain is DSGVTQTPKHLITATGQRVTLRCSPRSGDLSVYWYQQSLDQGLQFLIQYYNGEERAKGNILERFSAQQFPDLHSELNLSSLELGDSALYFCASSSRQGTQYFGPGTRLTVL.

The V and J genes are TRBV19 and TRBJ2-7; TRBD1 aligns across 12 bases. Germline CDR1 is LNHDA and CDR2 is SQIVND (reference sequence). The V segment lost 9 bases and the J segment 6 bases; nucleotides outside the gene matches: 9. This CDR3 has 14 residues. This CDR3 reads CASSPGQGAFEQYF. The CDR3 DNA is TGTGCCAGCTCACCGGGACAGGGGGCGTTCGAGCAGTACTTC.

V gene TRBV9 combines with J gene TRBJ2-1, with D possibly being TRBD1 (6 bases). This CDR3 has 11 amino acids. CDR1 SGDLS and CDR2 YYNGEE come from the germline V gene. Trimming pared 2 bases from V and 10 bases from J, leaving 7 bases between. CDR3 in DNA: TGTGCCAGCAGCGTGGGGGCGGAGCAGTTCTTC. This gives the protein CASSVGAEQFF.

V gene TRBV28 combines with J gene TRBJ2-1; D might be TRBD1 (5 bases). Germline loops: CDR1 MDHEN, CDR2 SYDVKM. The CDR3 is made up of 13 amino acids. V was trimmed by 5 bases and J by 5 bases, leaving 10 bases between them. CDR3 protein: CASSQQVHNEQFF. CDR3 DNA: TGTGCCAGCAGTCAACAGGTCCACAATGAGCAGTTCTTC.

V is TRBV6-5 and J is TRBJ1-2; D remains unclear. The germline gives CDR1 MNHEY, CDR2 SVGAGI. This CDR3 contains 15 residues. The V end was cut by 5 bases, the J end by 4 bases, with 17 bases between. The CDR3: CASSGTTFATYGYTF. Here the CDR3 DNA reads TGTGCCAGCAGTGGTACGACATTCGCAACCTATGGCTACACCTTC.

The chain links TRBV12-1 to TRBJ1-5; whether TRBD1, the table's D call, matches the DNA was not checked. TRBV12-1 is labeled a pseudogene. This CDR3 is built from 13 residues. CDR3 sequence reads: CAIRQEPNQPQHF. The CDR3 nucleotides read TGTGCCATAAGACAGGAGCCAAATCAGCCCCAGCATTTT.

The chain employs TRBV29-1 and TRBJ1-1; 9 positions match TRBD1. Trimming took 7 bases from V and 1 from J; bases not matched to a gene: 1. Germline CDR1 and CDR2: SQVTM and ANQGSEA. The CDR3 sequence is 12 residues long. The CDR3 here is CSGGQGNTEAFF. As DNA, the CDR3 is TGCAGCGGGGGACAGGGGAACACTGAAGCTTTCTTT.

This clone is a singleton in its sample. CDR3 loop: CASSSINGGNYGYTF. CDR3 nucleotides: TGTGCCAGCAGCTCAATAAACGGGGGGAACTATGGCTACACCTTC. The V and J genes are TRBV7-9 and TRBJ1-2; D possibly corresponds to TRBD1 (5 bases). The CDR3 extends over 15 amino acids. V lost 4 bases and J lost 2, with 14 bases in between. Germline V gene sequence: CDR1 SEHNR, CDR2 FQNEAQ (reference sequence).

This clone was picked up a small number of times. For the CDR3, the DNA is TGTGCCAGCAGGTGGGGAGGGGCTGGCTACACCTTC. Translating it yields CASRWGGAGYTF. V usage is TRBV6-1 and J usage is TRBJ1-2, with D tentatively TRBD1 (5 bases). Between the trimmed V and J ends, which lost 6 bases and 7 bases, there was a span of 12 bases. The germline gives CDR1 MNHNS, CDR2 SASEGT. The CDR3 spans 12 residues.

CDR3 nucleotide sequence: TGTGCCAGCAGCCAAGCTAGGAGCGCCGCGCTGTGGAAAGATACGCAGTATTTT. As protein: CASSQARSAALWKDTQYF. The rearrangement links TRBV14 to TRBJ2-3; D remains ambiguous. Trimming took off 1 base at V and 5 bases at J, with 22 bases between the two ends. From germline, CDR1 is SGHDN and CDR2 FVKESK. The CDR3 totals 18 residues.

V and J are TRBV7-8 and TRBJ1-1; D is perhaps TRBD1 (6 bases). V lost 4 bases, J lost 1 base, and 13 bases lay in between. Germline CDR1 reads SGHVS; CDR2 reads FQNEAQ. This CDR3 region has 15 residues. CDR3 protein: CASSSQGRGNTEAFF. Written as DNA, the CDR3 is TGTGCCAGCAGCTCTCAGGGGAGGGGGAACACTGAAGCTTTCTTT.

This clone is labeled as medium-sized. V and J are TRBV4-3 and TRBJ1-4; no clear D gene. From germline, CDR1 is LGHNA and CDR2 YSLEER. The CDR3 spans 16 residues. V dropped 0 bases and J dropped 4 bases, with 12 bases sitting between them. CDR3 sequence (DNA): TGCGCCAGCAGCCAAGATCTAGCACAGCTTAATGAAAAACTGTTTTTT. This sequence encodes CASSQDLAQLNEKLFF.

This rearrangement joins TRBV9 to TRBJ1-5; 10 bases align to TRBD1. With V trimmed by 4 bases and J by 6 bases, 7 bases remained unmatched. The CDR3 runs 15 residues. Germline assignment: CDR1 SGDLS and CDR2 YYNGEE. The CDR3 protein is CASSISGTGVQPQHF. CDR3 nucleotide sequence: TGTGCCAGCAGCATATCCGGGACAGGGGTTCAGCCCCAGCATTTT.

CDR3 loop: CASPPIGDISYNEQFF. The CDR3 coding sequence is TGTGCCAGCCCGCCAATCGGGGATATATCCTACAATGAGCAGTTCTTC. The chain has TRBV2 and TRBJ2-1; possible D gene TRBD2, 5 bases. Germline values: CDR1 SNHLY, CDR2 FYNNEI. This CDR3 contains 16 residues. The germline V and J ends were trimmed by 8 bases and 1 base, with 18 bases remaining between them.

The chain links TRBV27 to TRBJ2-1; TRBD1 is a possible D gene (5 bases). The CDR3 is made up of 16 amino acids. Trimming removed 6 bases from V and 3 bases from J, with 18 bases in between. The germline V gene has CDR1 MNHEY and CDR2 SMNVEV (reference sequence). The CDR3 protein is CASSRDAQEFYNEQFF. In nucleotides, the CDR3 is TGTGCCAGCAGCCGAGATGCACAGGAGTTCTACAATGAGCAGTTCTTC.

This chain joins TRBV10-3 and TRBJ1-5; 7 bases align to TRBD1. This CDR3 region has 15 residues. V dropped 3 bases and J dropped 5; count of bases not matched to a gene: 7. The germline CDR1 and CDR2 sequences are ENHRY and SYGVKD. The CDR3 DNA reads TGTGCCATCAGTGATGTCCAGGGGGGTGATCAGCCCCAGCATTTT. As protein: CAISDVQGGDQPQHF.

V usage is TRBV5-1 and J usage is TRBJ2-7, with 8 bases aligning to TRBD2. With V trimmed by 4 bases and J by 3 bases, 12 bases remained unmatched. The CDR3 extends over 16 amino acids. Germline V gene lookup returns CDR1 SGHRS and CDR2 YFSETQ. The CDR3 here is CASSVGRAGDIYEQYF. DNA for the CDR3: TGCGCCAGCAGCGTCGGGAGGGCTGGAGACATCTACGAGCAGTACTTC.

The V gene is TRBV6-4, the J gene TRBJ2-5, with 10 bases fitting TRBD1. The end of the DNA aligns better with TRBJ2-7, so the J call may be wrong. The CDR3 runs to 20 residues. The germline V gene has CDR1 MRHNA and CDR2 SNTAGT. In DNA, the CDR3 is TGTGCCAGCAGTGACCCCCCGGACAGGGGGTGGAGGTTGGCCCCCTACGAGCAGTACTTC. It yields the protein CASSDPPDRGWRLAPYEQYF.

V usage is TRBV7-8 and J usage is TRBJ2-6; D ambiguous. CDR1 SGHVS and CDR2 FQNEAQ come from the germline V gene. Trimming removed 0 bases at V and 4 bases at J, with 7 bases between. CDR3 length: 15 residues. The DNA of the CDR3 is TGTGCCAGCAGCTTAGCGGCTGAAGGGGCCAACGTCCTGACTTTC. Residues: CASSLAAEGANVLTF.

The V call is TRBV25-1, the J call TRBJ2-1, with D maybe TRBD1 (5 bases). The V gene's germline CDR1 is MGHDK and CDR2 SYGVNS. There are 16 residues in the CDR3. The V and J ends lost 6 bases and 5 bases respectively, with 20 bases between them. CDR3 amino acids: CASRGPGVGMHNEQFF. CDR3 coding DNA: TGTGCCAGCAGGGGGCCCGGAGTTGGGATGCACAATGAGCAGTTCTTC.

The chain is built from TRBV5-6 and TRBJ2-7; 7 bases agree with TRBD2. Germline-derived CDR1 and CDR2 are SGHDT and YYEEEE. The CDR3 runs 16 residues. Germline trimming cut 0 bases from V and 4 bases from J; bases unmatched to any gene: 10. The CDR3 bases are TGTGCCAGCAGCTTGGACGGGAGGATCCCTGGTTACGAGCAGTACTTC. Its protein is CASSLDGRIPGYEQYF.

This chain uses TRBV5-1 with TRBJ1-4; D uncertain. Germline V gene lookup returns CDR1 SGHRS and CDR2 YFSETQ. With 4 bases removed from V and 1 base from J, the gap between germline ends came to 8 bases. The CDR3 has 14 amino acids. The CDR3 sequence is CASSAGGTNEKLFF. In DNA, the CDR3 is TGCGCCAGCAGCGCAGGAGGAACTAATGAAAAACTGTTTTTT.

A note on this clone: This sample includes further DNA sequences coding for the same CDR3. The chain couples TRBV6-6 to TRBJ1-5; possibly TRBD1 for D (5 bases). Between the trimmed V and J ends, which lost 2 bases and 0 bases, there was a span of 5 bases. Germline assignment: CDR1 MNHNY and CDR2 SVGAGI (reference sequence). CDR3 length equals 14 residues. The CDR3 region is CASSYRGSNQPQHF. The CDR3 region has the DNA TGTGCCAGCAGTTACAGGGGTAGCAATCAGCCCCAGCATTTT.

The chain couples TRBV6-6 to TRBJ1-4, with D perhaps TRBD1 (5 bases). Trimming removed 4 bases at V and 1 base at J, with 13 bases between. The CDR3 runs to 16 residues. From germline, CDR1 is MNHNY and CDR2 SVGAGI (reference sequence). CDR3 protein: CASSLVQGVTNEKLFF. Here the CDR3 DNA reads TGTGCCAGCAGTTTGGTGCAGGGCGTAACTAATGAAAAACTGTTTTTT.

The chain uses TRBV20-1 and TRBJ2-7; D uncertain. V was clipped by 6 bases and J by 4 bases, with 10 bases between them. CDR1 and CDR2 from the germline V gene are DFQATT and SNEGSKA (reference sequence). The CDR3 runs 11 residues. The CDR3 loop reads CSATTGYEQYF. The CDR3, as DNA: TGCAGTGCCACGACTGGATACGAGCAGTACTTC.

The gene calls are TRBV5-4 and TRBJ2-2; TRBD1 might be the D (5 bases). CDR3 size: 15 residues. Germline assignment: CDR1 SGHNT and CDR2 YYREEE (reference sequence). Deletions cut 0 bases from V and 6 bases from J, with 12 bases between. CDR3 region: CASSLGRVDSGELFF. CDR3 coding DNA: TGTGCCAGCAGCTTGGGCAGGGTTGACTCCGGGGAGCTGTTTTTT.

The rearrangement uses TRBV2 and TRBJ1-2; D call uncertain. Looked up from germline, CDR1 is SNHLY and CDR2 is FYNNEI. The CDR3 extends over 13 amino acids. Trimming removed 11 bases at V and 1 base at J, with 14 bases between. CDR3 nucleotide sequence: TGTGCCTCCAGCCCGGGATATAACTATGGCTACACCTTC. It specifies CASSPGYNYGYTF.

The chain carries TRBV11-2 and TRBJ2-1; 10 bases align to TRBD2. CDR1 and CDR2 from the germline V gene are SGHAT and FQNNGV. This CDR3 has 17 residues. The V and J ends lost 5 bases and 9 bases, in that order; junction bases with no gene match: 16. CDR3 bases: TGTGCCAGCAGCCCGCACCCCTCGGGACTAGCGTCAGGTGAGCAGTTCTTC. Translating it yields CASSPHPSGLASGEQFF.

The CDR3 spells CASSDRTKRDEQYF. The CDR3 coding sequence is TGTGCCAGCAGCGATCGGACAAAAAGGGACGAGCAGTACTTC. This chain links TRBV7-2 with TRBJ2-7, with D tentatively TRBD1 (5 bases). Trimming stripped 5 bases from V and 5 bases from J, with 16 bases between. The germline gives CDR1 SGHTA, CDR2 FQGNSA. The CDR3 covers 14 residues.

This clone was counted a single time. The CDR3 nucleotides read TGTGCCAGCAGTACCCGACAGGGCAAGACGAACACTGAAGCTTTCTTT. Its translation is CASSTRQGKTNTEAFF. The genes are TRBV6-6 and TRBJ1-1; TRBD1 matches at 7 bases. Germline V gene data show CDR1 as MNHNY and CDR2 as SVGAGI (reference sequence). The CDR3 covers 16 residues. With V trimmed by 5 bases and J by 1 base, 10 bases remained unmatched.

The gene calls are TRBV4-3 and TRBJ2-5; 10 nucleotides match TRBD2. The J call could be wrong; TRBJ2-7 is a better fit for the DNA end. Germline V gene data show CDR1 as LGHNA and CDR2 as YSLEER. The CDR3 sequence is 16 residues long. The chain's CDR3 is CASSQDGASGRNEQYF. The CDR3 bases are TGCGCCAGCAGCCAAGATGGGGCTAGCGGGAGAAACGAGCAGTACTTC.